This T cell receptor (beta chain) was sequenced during a study of blood T cell repertoires in COVID-19. Whole-study context: Samples representing acute and convalescent COVID-19 were sourced from the United States, Italy and Spain. T cells, B-cell-depleted T cells, or PBMCs provided the cDNA or gDNA that served as material.

The authors' processing: Reference gene primer amplification gave nucleated cell count estimates. TCRdb's table, derived via immunoSEQ multiplex PCR, lists solely in-frame clones and lacks some. D and trimming come from the DNA, and the V and J calls and clone size come from that table. The repertoire holds about 230,000 clones, approximately 84% seen once, with around 10% in the top ten. Trimming cost V 3 bases and J 7 bases; bases outside gene matches: 8. Germline CDR1 SGHAT, CDR2 FQNNGV. The CDR3 is made up of 15 amino acids. The source is a man aged 50 to 59 with COVID-19, enrolled during active disease. The material sequenced was peripheral blood. V is TRBV11-2 and J is TRBJ2-5, with 10 nucleotides matching TRBD2. CDR3 sequence reads: CASSFSGRLLGTQYF. The CDR3 DNA is TGTGCCAGCAGCTTTAGCGGGAGGTTGCTAGGGACCCAGTACTTC. Full variable domain (remainder filled in from reference TRBV11-2 and TRBJ2-5): EAGVAQSPRYKIIEKRQSVAFWCNPISGHATLYWYQQILGQGPKLLIQFQNNGVVDDSQLPKDRFSAERLKGVDSTLKIQPAKLEDSAVYLCASSFSGRLLGTQYFGPGTRLLVL.